The rows below give T cell receptor beta chains drawn from one sample of a study of human T cells and chemical hapten exposure. TCRdb itself ran the RACE reads through MiXCR, one entry per CDR3 protein. The sample holds 20,000 to 30,000 distinct CDR3 sequences, approximately 9% seen once. Sequenced material: whole blood, taken in connection with sensitization to the hapten diphenylcyclopropenone (DPC). Every receptor here comes from a man aged 25-45 years with alopecia areata. Some clones in this sample may be carry-over from other donors' samples. Both conserved end residues are part of each CDR3. Each record gives: CDR3 length, D gene, clone size, J gene, V gene, CDR3 DNA, CDR3 protein. D genes are given only for firm matches. Some rows mark clone size as missing; the rest say once, few, many or name a class of expanded clone.

16	-	many	TRBJ2-3	TRBV7-9	TGTGCCAGCAGCTTTATCCAGGGGCAGAGCACAGATACGCAGTATTTT	CASSFIQGQSTDTQYF
14	TRBD1	many	TRBJ1-5	TRBV6-2/TRBV6-3	TGTGCCAGCAGCCGTATGACAGGGAATCAGCCCCAGCATTTT	CASSRMTGNQPQHF
15	-	-	TRBJ1-5	TRBV27	TGTGCCAGCAGTCCCAGGAGGGGGGAGAATCAGCCCCAGCATTTT	CASSPRRGENQPQHF
15	TRBD2	many	TRBJ2-1	TRBV5-1	TGCGCCAGCAGCTTTACCAGCGGGGGGGCCAGTGAGCAGTTCTTC	CASSFTSGGASEQFF
15	TRBD1	many	TRBJ1-5	TRBV12-3/TRBV12-4	TGTGCCAGCAGCCGGACAGGGGGCGCGGGTCAGCCCCAGCATTTT	CASSRTGGAGQPQHF
16	TRBD1	many	TRBJ2-7	TRBV5-1	TGCGCCAGCAGCGCCACCGGGACAGGGGGGTCCTACGAGCAGTACTTC	CASSATGTGGSYEQYF
15	-	many	TRBJ1-2	TRBV6-5	TGTGCCAGCAGTTACTCGAGGGCAGTAGGGAATGGCTACACCTTC	CASSYSRAVGNGYTF
14	-	few	TRBJ2-1	TRBV27	TGTGCCACCACAGACTCTACCAATTTCAATGAGCAGTTCTTC	CATTDSTNFNEQFF
14	TRBD2	-	TRBJ2-5	TRBV11-2	TGTGCCAGCAACTGGGCCGGGAGGCAGGAGACCCAGTACTTC	CASNWAGRQETQYF
12	-	many	TRBJ1-1	TRBV29-1	TGCAGCGTTGACCGTATAGACTCTGAAGCTTTCTTT	CSVDRIDSEAFF
16	-	many	TRBJ1-1	TRBV27	TGTGCCAGCAACCCTTGGGGAGGCCCCATGAACACTGAAGCTTTCTTT	CASNPWGGPMNTEAFF
14	-	many	TRBJ1-2	TRBV2	TGTGCCAGCGAGCTTTACAGGGAGCGAGATGGCTACACCTTC	CASELYRERDGYTF
16	-	once	TRBJ1-1	TRBV15	TGTGCCACCAGCAGCCTTCTGACGGTGGTTAACACTGAAGCTTTCTTT	CATSSLLTVVNTEAFF
14	TRBD2	few	TRBJ2-1	TRBV10-1	TGCGCCAGCAGTTTAGCGGGAGGGCACAATGAGCAGTTCTTC	CASSLAGGHNEQFF
14	TRBD1	many	TRBJ1-5	TRBV18	TGTGCCAGCTCAACGACAGGGCGATATCAGCCCCAGCATTTT	CASSTTGRYQPQHF
12	-	-	TRBJ1-1	TRBV5-1	TGCACCAGCAGCCCTTCCAACACTGAAGCTTTCTTT	CTSSPSNTEAFF
13	-	many	TRBJ2-6	TRBV19	TGTGCCAGTAGTGAAACTGGGGCCAACGTCCTGACTTTC	CASSETGANVLTF
13	-	few	TRBJ1-1	TRBV9	TGTGCCAGCAGCCACAACTCGAACACTGAAGCTTTCTTT	CASSHNSNTEAFF
17	TRBD2	few	TRBJ2-1	TRBV7-6	TGTGCCAGCAGCTCTACCTATTCTAGCGGGATTTACAATGAGCAGTTCTTC	CASSSTYSSGIYNEQFF
15	-	-	TRBJ2-1	TRBV6-2/TRBV6-3	TGTGCCAGCACGGCGAGGGGACACGAAGAGAATGAGCAGTTCTTC	CASTARGHEENEQFF
17	-	many	TRBJ2-4	TRBV11-2	TGTGCCAGCAGATCACTTACATCAACCTTAGCCAAAAACATTCAGTACTTC	CASRSLTSTLAKNIQYF
13	-	-	TRBJ2-1	TRBV25-1	TGTGCCAGCAGTGAATGGGACTTTCTTGCCCAGTTCTTC	CASSEWDFLAQFF
14	TRBD2	many	TRBJ2-1	TRBV7-9	TGTGCCAGCAGCCCTTCTAGCGGCAGGGATGAGCAGTTCTTC	CASSPSSGRDEQFF
13	-	few	TRBJ2-5	TRBV18	TGTGCCAGCTCACCAGGAGGGGGAGAGACCCAGTACTTC	CASSPGGGETQYF
18	TRBD2	many	TRBJ2-3	TRBV9	TGTGCCAGCAGCCCTCGGACTAGCGGGAGGGCGGGCACAGATACGCAGTATTTT	CASSPRTSGRAGTDTQYF
15	TRBD1	many	TRBJ1-2	TRBV9	TGTGCCAGCAGCCCCCGGACAGGGGAGGCGCGAGGCTACACCTTC	CASSPRTGEARGYTF
12	-	once	TRBJ2-1	TRBV12-3/TRBV12-4	TGTGCCAGCAGTTCGCAATCCAATGAGCAGTTCTTC	CASSSQSNEQFF
13	-	many	TRBJ2-7	TRBV11-2	TGTGCCAGCAGCTTAGATCGAAGTTACGAGCAGTACTTC	CASSLDRSYEQYF
15	TRBD1	-	TRBJ1-1	TRBV5-1	TGCACCAGCAGCAAACGGACAGGAAAGAACACTGAAGCTTTCTTT	CTSSKRTGKNTEAFF
16	-	few	TRBJ1-4	TRBV7-9	TGTGCCAGCAGCCGCCTTAGGACAGCAACTAATGAAAAACTGTTTTTT	CASSRLRTATNEKLFF
12	-	few	TRBJ1-1	TRBV7-7	TGTGCTAGCAGCCGACAGGTCACTGAAGCTTTCTTT	CASSRQVTEAFF
13	-	-	TRBJ2-1	TRBV19	TGTGCCAGTAGTATGAAGGGGGGCAATGAGCAGTTCTTC	CASSMKGGNEQFF
16	TRBD1	many	TRBJ2-1	TRBV7-6	TGTGCCAGCAGCTCCCGACAGGGTTTAAGATACAATGAGCAGTTCTTC	CASSSRQGLRYNEQFF
12	-	many	TRBJ2-5	TRBV3-1	TGTGCCAGCTCCCTAGGGCAAGAGACCCAGTACTTC	CASSLGQETQYF
12	-	many	TRBJ1-1	TRBV11-3	TGTGCCAGCAGCTTTCTTGGGGGTTCAGCTTTCTTT	CASSFLGGSAFF
12	-	medium-sized	TRBJ1-2	TRBV3-1	TGTGCCAGCAGCACCCAGAGTTATGGCTACACCTTC	CASSTQSYGYTF
16	TRBD1	few	TRBJ2-1	TRBV20-1	TGCAGTGCTAGGACCTCCGGGACAGGTTCCTACAATGAGCAGTTCTTC	CSARTSGTGSYNEQFF
13	-	-	TRBJ2-3	TRBV11-2	TGTGCAGCAGGGGGAGGCTTCACAGATACGCAGTATTTT	CAAGGGFTDTQYF
15	TRBD1	many	TRBJ1-5	TRBV18	TGTGCCAGCTCACCATCGGACAGGGCCAATCAGCCCCAGCATTTT	CASSPSDRANQPQHF
14	-	many	TRBJ1-5	TRBV7-9	TGTGCCAGCAACCGACCCGTCTTCTGTCAGCCCCAGCATTTT	CASNRPVFCQPQHF
13	-	many	TRBJ1-1	TRBV30	TGTGCCTGGAGGGGAGACAGAAACACTGAAGCTTTCTTT	CAWRGDRNTEAFF
15	-	many	TRBJ1-1	TRBV7-2	TGTGCCAGCAGCGCAGGACGTCTTATGAACACTGAAGCTTTCTTT	CASSAGRLMNTEAFF
14	TRBD1	few	TRBJ2-5	TRBV9	TGTGCCAGCAGCTTCAGGGGGCGGCAAGAGACCCAGTACTTC	CASSFRGRQETQYF
13	-	many	TRBJ1-1	TRBV29-1	TGCAGCGTTGAGGGGGGAAGTACCTCTGAAGCTTTCTTT	CSVEGGSTSEAFF
14	-	few	TRBJ1-1	TRBV7-2	TGTGCCAGCAGCTTAGGGCACCCGAACACTGAAGCTTTCTTT	CASSLGHPNTEAFF
14	-	many	TRBJ1-1	TRBV29-1	TGCAGCGTTGACGGCAGGGGTTCTTACACTGAAGCTTTCTTT	CSVDGRGSYTEAFF
16	TRBD2	-	TRBJ2-1	TRBV19	TGTGCCAGTAGTATTATCCCCGCTAGCGGGAGTTATGAGCAGTTCTTC	CASSIIPASGSYEQFF
16	TRBD1	-	TRBJ1-5	TRBV15	TGTGCCACCAGCAGAGACAGAACAGCAGGGGGTCAGCCCCAGCATTTT	CATSRDRTAGGQPQHF
11	TRBD2	many	TRBJ2-1	TRBV7-2	TGTGCCAGCAGCTTAGGGACTAGTCGGGTGTTC	CASSLGTSRVF
13	TRBD1	many	TRBJ2-7	TRBV30	TGTGCCTGGAGTCGGGGACAGCCCTACGAGCAGTACTTC	CAWSRGQPYEQYF
14	-	-	TRBJ1-3	TRBV6-6	TGTGCCAGCAGTGCAAAGAGCTCTGGAAACACCATATATTTT	CASSAKSSGNTIYF
15	TRBD1	many	TRBJ2-7	TRBV18	TGTGCCAGCTCACCACGTGGACAGGGGGCGGGAGAGCAGTACTTC	CASSPRGQGAGEQYF
12	-	few	TRBJ1-4	TRBV7-6	TGTGTCAGCAGCTTAAACGATGAAAAACTGTTTTTT	CVSSLNDEKLFF
15	TRBD2	few	TRBJ2-5	TRBV11-3	TGTGCCAGCAGCTTGGGACTAGCGGAACAAGAGACCCAGTACTTC	CASSLGLAEQETQYF
12	-	many	TRBJ1-1	TRBV7-9	TGTGCCAGCAGTCACTATAACACTGAAGCTTTCTTT	CASSHYNTEAFF